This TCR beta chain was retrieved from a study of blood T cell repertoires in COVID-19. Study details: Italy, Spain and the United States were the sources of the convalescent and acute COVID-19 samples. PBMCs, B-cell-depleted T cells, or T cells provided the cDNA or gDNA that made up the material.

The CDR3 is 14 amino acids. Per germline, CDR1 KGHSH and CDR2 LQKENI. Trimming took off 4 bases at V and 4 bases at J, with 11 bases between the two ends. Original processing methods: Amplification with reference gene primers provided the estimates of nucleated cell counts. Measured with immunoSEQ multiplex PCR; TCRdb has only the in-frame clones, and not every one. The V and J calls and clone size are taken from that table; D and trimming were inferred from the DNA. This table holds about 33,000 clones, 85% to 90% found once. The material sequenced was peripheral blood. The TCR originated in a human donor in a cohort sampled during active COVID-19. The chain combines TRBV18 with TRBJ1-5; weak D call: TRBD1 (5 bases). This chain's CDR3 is CASSLETVNQPQHF. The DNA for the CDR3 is TGTGCCAGCTCACTAGAGACAGTTAATCAGCCCCAGCATTTT.